This TCR beta chain was sequenced during a study of blood T cell repertoires in COVID-19. Study as a whole: T cells, B-cell-depleted T cells, or PBMCs supplied cDNA or gDNA.

Germline values: CDR1 MGHRA, CDR2 YSYEKL. This CDR3 is built from 16 residues. V shed 0 bases and J 4 bases; nucleotides not matched to a gene: 7. Produced via immunoSEQ multiplex PCR; TCRdb's table is partial and in-frame only. The data show tens of thousands of clones, approximately 86% seen once. The chain has TRBV4-1 and TRBJ1-2; 8 nucleotides match TRBD1. Material: peripheral blood. The sequence was collected from a woman in her forties or fifties with active or convalescent COVID-19. CDR3 sequence reads: CASSQDPRQGIYGYTF. Here the CDR3 DNA reads TGCGCCAGCAGCCAAGATCCCCGACAGGGGATCTATGGCTACACCTTC.